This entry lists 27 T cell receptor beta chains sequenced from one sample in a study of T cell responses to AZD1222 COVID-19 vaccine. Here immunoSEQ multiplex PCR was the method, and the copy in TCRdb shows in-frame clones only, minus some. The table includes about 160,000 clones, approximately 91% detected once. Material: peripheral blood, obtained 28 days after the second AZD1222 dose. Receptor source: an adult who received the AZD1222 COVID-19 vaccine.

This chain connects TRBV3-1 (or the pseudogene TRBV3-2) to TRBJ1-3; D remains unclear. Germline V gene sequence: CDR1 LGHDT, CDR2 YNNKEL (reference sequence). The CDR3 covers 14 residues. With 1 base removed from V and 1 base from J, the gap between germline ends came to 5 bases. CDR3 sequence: CASSQAGSGNTIYF. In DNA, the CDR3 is TGTGCCAGCAGCCAAGCAGGTTCTGGAAACACCATATATTTT.

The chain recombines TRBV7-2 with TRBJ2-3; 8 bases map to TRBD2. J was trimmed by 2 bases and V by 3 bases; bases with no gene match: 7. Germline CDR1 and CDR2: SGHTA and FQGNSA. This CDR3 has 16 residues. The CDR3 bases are TGTGCCAGCAGCTTGCGGACTAGCCAAACCACAGATACGCAGTATTTT. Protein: CASSLRTSQTTDTQYF.

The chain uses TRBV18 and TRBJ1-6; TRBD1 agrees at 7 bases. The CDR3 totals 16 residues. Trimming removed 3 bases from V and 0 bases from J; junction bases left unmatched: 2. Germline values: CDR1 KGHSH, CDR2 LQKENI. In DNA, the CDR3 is TGTGCCAGCTCACCGGGACAGAGCTCCTATAATTCACCCCTCCACTTT. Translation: CASSPGQSSYNSPLHF.

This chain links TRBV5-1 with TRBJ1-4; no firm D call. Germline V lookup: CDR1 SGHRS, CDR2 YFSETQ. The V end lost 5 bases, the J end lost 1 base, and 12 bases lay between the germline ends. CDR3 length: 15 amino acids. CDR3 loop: CASSSLGGTNEKLFF. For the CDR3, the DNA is TGCGCCAGCAGTTCCTTGGGAGGAACTAATGAAAAACTGTTTTTT. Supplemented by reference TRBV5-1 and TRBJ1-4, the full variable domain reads KAGVTQTPRYLIKTRGQQVTLSCSPISGHRSVSWYQQTPGQGLQFLFEYFSETQRNKGNFPGRFSGRQFSNSRSEMNVSTLELGDSALYLCASSSLGGTNEKLFFGSGTQLSVL.

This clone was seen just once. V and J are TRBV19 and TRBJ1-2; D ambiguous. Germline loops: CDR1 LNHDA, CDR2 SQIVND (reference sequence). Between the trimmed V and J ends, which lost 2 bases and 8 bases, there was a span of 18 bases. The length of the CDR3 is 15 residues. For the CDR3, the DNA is TGTGCCAGTAGTATAACCCTGGACGGCATGGGGGGCTACACCTTC. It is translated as CASSITLDGMGGYTF. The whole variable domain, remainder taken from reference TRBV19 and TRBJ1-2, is DGGITQSPKYLFRKEGQNVTLSCEQNLNHDAMYWYRQDPGQGLRLIYYSQIVNDFQKGDIAEGYSVSREKKESFPLTVTSAQKNPTAFYLCASSITLDGMGGYTFGSGTRLTVV.

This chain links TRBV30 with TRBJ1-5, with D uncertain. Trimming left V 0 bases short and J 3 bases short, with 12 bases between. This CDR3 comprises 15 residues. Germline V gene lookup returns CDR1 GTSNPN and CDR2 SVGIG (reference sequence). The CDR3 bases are TGTGCCTGGAGTGTACCCGGGAACCTCAATCAGCCCCAGCATTTT. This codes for CAWSVPGNLNQPQHF.

The CDR3 region is CASSLVLAGGPYQETQYF. DNA for the CDR3: TGTGCCAGCAGCTTGGTATTAGCGGGAGGCCCATACCAAGAGACCCAGTACTTC. The V and J genes are TRBV5-4 and TRBJ2-5; 10 bases are a match to TRBD2. V lost 0 bases to trimming and J lost 0 bases; unmatched junction nucleotides: 8. Germline V lookup: CDR1 SGHNT, CDR2 YYREEE (reference sequence). This CDR3 comprises 18 residues.

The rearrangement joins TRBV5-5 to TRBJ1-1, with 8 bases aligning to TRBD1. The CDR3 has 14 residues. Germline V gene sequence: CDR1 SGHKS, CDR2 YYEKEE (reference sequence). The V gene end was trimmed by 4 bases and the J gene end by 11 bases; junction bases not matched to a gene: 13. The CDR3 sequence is CASSADRGLIRAFF. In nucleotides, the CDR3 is TGTGCCAGCAGCGCTGACAGGGGATTGATAAGGGCTTTCTTT. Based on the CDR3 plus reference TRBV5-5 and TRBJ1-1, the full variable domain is DAGVTQSPTHLIKTRGQQVTLRCSPISGHKSVSWYQQVLGQGPQFIFQYYEKEERGRGNFPDRFSARQFPNYSSELNVNALLLGDSALYLCASSADRGLIRAFFGQGTRLTVV.

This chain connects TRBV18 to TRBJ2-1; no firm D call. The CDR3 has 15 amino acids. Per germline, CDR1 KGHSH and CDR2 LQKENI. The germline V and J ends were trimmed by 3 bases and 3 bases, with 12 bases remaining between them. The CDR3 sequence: CASSPDPAIYNEQFF. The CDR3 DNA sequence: TGTGCCAGCTCACCGGACCCAGCGATCTACAATGAGCAGTTCTTC.

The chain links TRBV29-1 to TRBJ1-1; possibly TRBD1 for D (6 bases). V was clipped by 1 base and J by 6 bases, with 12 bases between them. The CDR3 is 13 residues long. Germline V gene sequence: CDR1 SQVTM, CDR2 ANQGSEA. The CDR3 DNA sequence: TGCAGCGTTGAAGCTGGGACAACGCCTGAAGCTTTCTTT. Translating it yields CSVEAGTTPEAFF. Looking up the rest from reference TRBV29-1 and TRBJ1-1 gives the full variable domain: SAVISQKPSRDICQRGTSLTIQCQVDSQVTMMFWYRQQPGQSLTLIATANQGSEATYESGFVIDKFPISRPNLTFSTLTVSNMSPEDSSIYLCSVEAGTTPEAFFGQGTRLTVV.

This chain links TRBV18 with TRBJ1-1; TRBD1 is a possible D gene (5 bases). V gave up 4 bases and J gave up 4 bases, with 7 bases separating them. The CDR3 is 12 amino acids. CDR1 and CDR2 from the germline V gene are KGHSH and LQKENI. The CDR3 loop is CASSRGLTEAFF. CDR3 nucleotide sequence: TGTGCCAGCTCACGGGGACTCACTGAAGCTTTCTTT.

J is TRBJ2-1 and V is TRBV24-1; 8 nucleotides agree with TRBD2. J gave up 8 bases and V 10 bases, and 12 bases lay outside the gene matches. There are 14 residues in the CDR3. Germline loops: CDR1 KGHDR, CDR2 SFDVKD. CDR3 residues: CATEPGLVPYEQFF. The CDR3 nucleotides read TGTGCCACAGAGCCGGGACTAGTGCCATATGAGCAGTTCTTC.

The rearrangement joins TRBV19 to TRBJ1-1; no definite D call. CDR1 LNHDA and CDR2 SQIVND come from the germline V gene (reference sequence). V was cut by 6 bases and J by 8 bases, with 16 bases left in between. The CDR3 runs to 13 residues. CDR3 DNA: TGTGCCAGTAGCCCCAATTTAGGATTAGAAGCTTTCTTT. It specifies CASSPNLGLEAFF.

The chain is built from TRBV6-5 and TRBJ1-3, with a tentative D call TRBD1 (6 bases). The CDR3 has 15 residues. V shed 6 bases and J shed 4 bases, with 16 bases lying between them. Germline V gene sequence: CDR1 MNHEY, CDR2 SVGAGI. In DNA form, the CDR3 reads TGTGCCAGCAGGGCAACAGGGTTCTCCGGAAACACCATATATTTT. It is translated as CASRATGFSGNTIYF.

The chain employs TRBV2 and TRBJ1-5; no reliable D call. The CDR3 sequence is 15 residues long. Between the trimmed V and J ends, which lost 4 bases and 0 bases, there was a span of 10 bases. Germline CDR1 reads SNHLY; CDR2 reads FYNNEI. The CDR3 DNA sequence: TGTGCCAGCAGTGTGGGAGGGAATAGCAATCAGCCCCAGCATTTT. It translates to CASSVGGNSNQPQHF.

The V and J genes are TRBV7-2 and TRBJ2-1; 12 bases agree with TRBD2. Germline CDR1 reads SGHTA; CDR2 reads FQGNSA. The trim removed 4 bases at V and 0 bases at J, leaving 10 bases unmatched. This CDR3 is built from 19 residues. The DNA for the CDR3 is TGTGCCAGCAGCTATCCTAGCGGGAGGGTCCCTACCTCCTACAATGAGCAGTTCTTC. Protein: CASSYPSGRVPTSYNEQFF. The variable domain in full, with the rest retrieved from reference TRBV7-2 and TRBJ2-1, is GAGVSQSPSNKVTEKGKDVELRCDPISGHTALYWYRQSLGQGLEFLIYFQGNSAPDKSGLPSDRFSAERTGGSVSTLTIQRTQQEDSAVYLCASSYPSGRVPTSYNEQFFGPGTRLTVL.

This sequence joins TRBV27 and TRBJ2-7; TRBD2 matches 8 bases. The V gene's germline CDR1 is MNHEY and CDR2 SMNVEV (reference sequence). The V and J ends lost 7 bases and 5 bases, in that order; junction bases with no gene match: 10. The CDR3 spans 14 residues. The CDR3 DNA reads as TGTGCCAGCAACCCGGGACTAGGTCCCCACGAGCAGTACTTC. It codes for CASNPGLGPHEQYF.

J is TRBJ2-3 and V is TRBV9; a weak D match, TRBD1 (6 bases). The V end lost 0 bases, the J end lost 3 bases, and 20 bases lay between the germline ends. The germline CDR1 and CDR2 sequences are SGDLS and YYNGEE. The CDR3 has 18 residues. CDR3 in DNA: TGTGCCAGCAGCGTAGGGTCAGGCTGGGGGACACTGACAGATACGCAGTATTTT. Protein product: CASSVGSGWGTLTDTQYF.

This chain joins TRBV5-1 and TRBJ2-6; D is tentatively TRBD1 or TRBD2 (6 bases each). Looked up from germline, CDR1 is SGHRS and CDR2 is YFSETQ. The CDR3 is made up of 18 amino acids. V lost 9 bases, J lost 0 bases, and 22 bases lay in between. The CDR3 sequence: CATTPSGRGLSGANVLTF. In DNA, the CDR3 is TGCGCCACCACCCCTTCGGGCAGGGGACTCTCTGGGGCCAACGTCCTGACTTTC.

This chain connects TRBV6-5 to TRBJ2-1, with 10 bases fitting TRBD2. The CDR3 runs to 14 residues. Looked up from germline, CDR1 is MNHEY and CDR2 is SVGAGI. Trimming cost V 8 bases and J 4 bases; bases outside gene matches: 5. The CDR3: CASLRAGGYNEQFF. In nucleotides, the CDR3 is TGTGCCAGCTTGCGAGCGGGGGGGTACAATGAGCAGTTCTTC.

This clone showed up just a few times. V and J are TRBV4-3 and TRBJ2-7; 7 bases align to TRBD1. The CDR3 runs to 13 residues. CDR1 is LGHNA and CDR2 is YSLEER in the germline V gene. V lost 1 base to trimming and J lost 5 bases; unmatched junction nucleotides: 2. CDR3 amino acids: CASSQVDRDEQYF. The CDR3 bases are TGCGCCAGCAGCCAAGTTGACAGGGACGAGCAGTACTTC.

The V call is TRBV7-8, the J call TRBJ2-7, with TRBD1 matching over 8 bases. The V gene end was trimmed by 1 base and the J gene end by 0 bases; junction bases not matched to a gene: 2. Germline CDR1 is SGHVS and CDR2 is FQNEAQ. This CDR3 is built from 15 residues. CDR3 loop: CASSLDRGSSYEQYF. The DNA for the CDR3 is TGTGCCAGCAGCTTAGACAGGGGGAGCTCCTACGAGCAGTACTTC.

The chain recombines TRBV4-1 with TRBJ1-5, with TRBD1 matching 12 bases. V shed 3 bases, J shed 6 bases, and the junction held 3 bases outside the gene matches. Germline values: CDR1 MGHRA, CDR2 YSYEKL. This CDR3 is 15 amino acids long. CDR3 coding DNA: TGCGCCAGCAGCCAGGGACAGGGGGCTTTTCAGCCCCAGCATTTT. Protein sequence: CASSQGQGAFQPQHF.

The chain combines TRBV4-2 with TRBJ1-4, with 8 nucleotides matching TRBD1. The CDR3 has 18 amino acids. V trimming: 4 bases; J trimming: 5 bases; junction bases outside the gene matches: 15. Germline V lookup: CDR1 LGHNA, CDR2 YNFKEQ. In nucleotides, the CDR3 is TGTGCCAGCAGCCCCAACCGGGCGTCCACAGGGGGAAATGAAAAACTGTTTTTT. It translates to CASSPNRASTGGNEKLFF.

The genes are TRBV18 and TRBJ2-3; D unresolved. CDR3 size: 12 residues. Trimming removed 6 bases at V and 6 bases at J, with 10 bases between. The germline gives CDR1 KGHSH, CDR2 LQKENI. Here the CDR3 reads CASSSSGDTQYF. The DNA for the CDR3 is TGTGCCAGCTCCTCCTCCGGGGATACGCAGTATTTT.

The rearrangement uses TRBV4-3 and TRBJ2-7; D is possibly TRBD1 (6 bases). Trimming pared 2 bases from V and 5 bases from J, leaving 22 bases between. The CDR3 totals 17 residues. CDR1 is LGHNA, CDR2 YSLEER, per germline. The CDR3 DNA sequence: TGCGCCAGCAGCCAATTCCAAGGAGCAGGGGAAAGGCACGAGCAGTACTTC. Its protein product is CASSQFQGAGERHEQYF.

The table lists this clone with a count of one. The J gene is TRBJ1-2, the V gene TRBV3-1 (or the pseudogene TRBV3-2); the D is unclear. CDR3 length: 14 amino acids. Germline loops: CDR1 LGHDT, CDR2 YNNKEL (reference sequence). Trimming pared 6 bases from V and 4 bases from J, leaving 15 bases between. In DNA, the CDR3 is TGTGCCAGCAGTCGACCGGGATCTTCCTATGGCTACACCTTC. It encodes CASSRPGSSYGYTF.